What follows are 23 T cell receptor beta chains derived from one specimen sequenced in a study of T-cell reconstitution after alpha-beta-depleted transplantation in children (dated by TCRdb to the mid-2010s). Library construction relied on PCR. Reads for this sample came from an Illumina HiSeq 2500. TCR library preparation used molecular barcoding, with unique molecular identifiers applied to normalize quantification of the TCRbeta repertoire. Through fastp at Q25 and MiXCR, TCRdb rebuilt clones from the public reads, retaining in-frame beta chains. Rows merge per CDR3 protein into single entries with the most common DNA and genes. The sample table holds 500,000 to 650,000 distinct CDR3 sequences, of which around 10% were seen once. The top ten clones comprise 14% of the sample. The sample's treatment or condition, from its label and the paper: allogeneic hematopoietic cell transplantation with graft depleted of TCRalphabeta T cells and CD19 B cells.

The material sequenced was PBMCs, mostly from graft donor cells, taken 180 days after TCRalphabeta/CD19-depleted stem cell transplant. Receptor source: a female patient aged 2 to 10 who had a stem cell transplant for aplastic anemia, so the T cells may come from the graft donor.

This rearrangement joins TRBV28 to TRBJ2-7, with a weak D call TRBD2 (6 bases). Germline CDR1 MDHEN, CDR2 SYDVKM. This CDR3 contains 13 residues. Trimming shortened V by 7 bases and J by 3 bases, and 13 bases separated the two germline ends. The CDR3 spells CASTLTGVYEQYF. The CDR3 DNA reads TGTGCCAGCACCCTAACGGGGGTCTACGAGCAGTACTTC.

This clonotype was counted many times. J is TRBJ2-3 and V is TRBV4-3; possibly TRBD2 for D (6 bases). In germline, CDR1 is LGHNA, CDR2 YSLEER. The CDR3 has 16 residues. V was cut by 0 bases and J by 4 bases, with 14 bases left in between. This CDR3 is CASSQDWGGVADTQYF. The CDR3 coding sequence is TGCGCCAGCAGCCAAGATTGGGGCGGGGTAGCAGATACGCAGTATTTT.

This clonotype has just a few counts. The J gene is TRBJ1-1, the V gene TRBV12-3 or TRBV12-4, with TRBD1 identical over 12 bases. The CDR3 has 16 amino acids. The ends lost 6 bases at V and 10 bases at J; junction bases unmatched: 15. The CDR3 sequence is CASSRRDRGREVGAFF. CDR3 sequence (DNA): TGTGCCAGCAGCCGCCGGGACAGGGGGCGCGAGGTCGGAGCTTTCTTT.

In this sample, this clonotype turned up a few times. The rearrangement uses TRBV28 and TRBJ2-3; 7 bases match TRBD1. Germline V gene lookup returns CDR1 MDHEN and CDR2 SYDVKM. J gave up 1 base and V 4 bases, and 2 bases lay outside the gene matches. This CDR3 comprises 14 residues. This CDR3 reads CASSYRGGTDTQYF. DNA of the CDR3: TGTGCCAGCAGTTACAGGGGAGGCACAGATACGCAGTATTTT.

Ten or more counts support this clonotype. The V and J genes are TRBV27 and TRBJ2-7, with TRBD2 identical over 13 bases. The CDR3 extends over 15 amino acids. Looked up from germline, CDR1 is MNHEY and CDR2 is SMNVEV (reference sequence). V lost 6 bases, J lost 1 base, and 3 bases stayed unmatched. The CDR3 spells CASRRGLAGSYEQYF. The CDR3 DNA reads TGTGCCAGCAGGAGGGGACTAGCGGGGTCCTACGAGCAGTACTTC.

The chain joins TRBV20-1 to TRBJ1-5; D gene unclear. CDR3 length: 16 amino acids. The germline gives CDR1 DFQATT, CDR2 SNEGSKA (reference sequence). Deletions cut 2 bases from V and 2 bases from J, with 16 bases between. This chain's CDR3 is CSARIGQPVRNQPQHF. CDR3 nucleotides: TGCAGTGCTAGAATCGGTCAGCCAGTACGCAATCAGCCCCAGCATTTT.

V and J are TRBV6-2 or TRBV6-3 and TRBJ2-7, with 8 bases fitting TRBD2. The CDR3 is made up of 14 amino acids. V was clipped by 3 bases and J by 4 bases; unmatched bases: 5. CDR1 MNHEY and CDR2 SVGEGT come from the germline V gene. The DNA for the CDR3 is TGTGCCAGCAGTTATCTTGGCGGGAGGTACGAGCAGTACGTC. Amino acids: CASSYLGGRYEQYV.

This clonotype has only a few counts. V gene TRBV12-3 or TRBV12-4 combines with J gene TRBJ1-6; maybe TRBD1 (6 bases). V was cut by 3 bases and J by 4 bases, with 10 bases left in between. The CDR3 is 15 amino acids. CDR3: CASSFYRVYNSPLHF. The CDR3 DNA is TGTGCCAGCAGTTTCTACAGGGTTTATAATTCACCCCTCCACTTT.

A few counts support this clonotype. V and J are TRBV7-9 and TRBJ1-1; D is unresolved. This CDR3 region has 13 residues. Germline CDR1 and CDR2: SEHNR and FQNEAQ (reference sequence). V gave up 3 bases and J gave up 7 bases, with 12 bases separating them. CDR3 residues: CASSLPPVLEAFF. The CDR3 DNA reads TGTGCCAGCAGCTTGCCTCCTGTCCTTGAAGCTTTCTTT.

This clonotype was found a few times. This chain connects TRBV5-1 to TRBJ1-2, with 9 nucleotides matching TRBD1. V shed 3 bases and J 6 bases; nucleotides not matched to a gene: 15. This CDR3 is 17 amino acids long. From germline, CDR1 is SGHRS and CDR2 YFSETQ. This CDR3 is CASSWDPRDREEDGYTF. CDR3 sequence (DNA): TGCGCCAGCAGCTGGGACCCGCGGGACAGGGAAGAGGATGGCTACACCTTC.

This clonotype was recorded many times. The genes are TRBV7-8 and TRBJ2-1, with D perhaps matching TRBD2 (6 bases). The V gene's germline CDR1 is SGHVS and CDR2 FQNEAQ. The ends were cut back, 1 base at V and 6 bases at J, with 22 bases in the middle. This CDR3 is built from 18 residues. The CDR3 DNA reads TGTGCCAGCAGCTTAGACACCCGACTAGTTGAGATTATCAATGAGCAGTTCTTC. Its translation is CASSLDTRLVEIINEQFF. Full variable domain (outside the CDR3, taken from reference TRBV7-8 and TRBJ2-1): GAGVSQSPRYKVAKRGQDVALRCDPISGHVSLFWYQQALGQGPEFLTYFQNEAQLDKSGLPSDRFFAERPEGSVSTLKIQRTQQEDSAVYLCASSLDTRLVEIINEQFFGPGTRLTVL.

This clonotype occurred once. Here the CDR3 reads CSARRAGEAREQYF. The CDR3 nucleotides read TGCAGTGCTAGGAGAGCGGGAGAAGCCCGCGAGCAGTACTTC. This chain connects TRBV20-1 to TRBJ2-7; 8 bases are shared with TRBD2. The CDR3 is 14 residues long. The V gene end was trimmed by 3 bases and the J gene end by 6 bases; junction bases not matched to a gene: 10. Germline V CDR1 and CDR2: DFQATT, SNEGSKA (reference sequence).

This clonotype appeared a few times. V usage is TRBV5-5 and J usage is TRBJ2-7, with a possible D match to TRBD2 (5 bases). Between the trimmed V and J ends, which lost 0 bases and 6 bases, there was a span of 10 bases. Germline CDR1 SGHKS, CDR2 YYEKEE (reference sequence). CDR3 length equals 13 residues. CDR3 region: CASSLGGIGEQYV. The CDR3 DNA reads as TGTGCCAGCAGCTTGGGAGGGATAGGCGAGCAGTACGTC.

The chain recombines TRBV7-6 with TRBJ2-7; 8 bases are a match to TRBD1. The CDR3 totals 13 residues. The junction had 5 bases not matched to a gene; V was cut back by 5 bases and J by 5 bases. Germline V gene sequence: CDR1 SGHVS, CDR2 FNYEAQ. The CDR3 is CASSPGRGHEQYF. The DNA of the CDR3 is TGTGCCAGCAGCCCAGGCAGGGGGCACGAGCAGTACTTC.

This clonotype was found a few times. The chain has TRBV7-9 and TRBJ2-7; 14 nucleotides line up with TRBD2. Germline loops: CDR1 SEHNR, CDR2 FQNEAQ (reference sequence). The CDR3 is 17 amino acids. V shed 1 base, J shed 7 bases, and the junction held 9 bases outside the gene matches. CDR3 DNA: TGTGCCAGCAGCTTAGACCGGACTAGCGGGAGGTTTAGGGAGCAGTACTTC. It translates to CASSLDRTSGRFREQYF.

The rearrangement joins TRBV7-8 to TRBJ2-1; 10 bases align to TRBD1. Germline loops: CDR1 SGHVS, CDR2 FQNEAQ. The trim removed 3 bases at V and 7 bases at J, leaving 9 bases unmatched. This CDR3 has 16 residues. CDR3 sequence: CASSFTGTGVDNEQFF. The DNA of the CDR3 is TGTGCCAGCAGCTTTACCGGGACAGGGGTGGATAATGAGCAGTTCTTC.

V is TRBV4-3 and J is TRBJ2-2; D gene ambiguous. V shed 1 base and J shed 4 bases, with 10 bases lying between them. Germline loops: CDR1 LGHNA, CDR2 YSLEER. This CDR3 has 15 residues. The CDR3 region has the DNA TGCGCCAGCAGCCAAGGACGGTGGTCCACCGGGGAGCTGTTTTTT. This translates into CASSQGRWSTGELFF.

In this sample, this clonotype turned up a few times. CDR3 DNA sequence: TGTGCCAGCAGTTACAGGGGGCCTTCAAGGCCGCCGACCAATGAGCAGTTCTTC. Translation: CASSYRGPSRPPTNEQFF. This rearrangement joins TRBV27 to TRBJ2-1, with 9 bases fitting TRBD1. Trimming removed 4 bases from V and 6 bases from J; junction bases left unmatched: 16. The CDR3 is 18 amino acids. Germline V gene data show CDR1 as MNHEY and CDR2 as SMNVEV (reference sequence).

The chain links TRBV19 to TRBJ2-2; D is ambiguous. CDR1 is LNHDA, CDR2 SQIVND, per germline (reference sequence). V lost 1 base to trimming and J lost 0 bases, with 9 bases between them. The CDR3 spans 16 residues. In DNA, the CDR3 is TGTGCCAGTAGTATAGTCAGGCGGCCGAACACCGGGGAGCTGTTTTTT. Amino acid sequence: CASSIVRRPNTGELFF.

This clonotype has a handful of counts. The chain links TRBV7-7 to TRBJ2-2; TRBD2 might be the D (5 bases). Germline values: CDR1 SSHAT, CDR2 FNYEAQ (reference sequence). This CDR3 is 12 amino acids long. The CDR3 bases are TGTGCTAGCCATTCGGGGAACGGGGAGCTGTTTTTT. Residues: CASHSGNGELFF.

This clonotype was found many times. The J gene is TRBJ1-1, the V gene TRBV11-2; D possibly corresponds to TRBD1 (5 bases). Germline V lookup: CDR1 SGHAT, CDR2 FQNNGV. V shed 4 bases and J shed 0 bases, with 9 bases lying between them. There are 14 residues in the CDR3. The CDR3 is CASSSGLVNTEAFF. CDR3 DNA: TGTGCCAGCAGCTCAGGGCTAGTGAACACTGAAGCTTTCTTT.

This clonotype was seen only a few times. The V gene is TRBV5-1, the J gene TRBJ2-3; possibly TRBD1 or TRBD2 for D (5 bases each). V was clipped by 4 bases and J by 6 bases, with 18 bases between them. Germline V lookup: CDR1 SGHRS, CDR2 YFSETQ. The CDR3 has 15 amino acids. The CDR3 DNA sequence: TGCGCCAGCAGCGTCCCCAATCCGGGACCGGATACGCAGTATTTT. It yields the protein CASSVPNPGPDTQYF.

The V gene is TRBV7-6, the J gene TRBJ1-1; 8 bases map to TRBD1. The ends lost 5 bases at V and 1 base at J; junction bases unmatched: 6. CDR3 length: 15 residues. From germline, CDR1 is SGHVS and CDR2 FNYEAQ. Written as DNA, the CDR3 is TGTGCCAGCAGCCACAGGGGGATCAAGAACACTGAAGCTTTCTTT. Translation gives CASSHRGIKNTEAFF.